The present TCR beta chain was sequenced within a study of T cells in Graves' hyperthyroidism and ophthalmopathy. V was pared by 4 bases and J by 6 bases, with 12 bases between. Germline values: CDR1 SNHLY, CDR2 FYNNEI. This CDR3 is built from 14 residues. Findings and caveats of the study: Before onset, ophthalmopathy was predicted by the model a median around 6 months earlier.

The investigators amplified TCR beta CDR3 regions from RNA transcripts. During a first-round RT-PCR of the TCR CDR3, the HTBI primer set was used. One entry per CDR3 protein results from TCRdb running MiXCR on the multiplex PCR reads. The sample has roughly 290,000 distinct CDR3 sequences; around 15% are singletons. This clonotype was seen repeatedly, ten times or more. What it recognizes is unknown. The origin of this receptor is a woman in her thirties or forties with Graves' hyperthyroidism. This chain links TRBV2 with TRBJ2-2, with D possibly being TRBD2 (5 bases). Sequencing was done on a sample of blood. CDR3 bases: TGTGCCAGCAGTGTCTCACTAGTTCCCGGGGAGCTGTTTTTT. As protein: CASSVSLVPGELFF.